This T cell receptor (beta chain) was captured by sequencing in a study of radiation and T cells in renal cell carcinoma. Study context: Nephrectomy followed 15 Gy stereotactic body radiation by 4 weeks. Whole-study findings and limits: Top tumor clonotypes rose in blood 2 weeks post-radiation, then contracted.

Only a few counts were recorded for this clone. Its antigen is still unknown. Clones were sequenced by immunoSEQ multiplex PCR, and TCRdb holds only the in-frame ones, with some missing. Of about 150,000 clones in the sample, about 87% were seen once. Time point indicated: blood 2 weeks post-SBRT. This sample's treatment: 15 Gy SBRT to primary tumor, nephrectomy 4 weeks later. Serial blood draws occurred at baseline and 2 and 4 weeks post-SBRT. The tumor was a clear cell renal cell carcinoma. Germline-derived CDR1 and CDR2 are MNHNY and SVGAGI (reference sequence). This CDR3 is built from 16 residues. Trimming took 6 bases from V and 5 from J, leaving 20 bases between them.

The TCR was taken from a woman aged 45-60 years with renal cell carcinoma. The rearrangement joins TRBV6-6 to TRBJ1-5; D perhaps matches TRBD1 (6 bases). The input for sequencing was blood, taken from a patient whose treatment included radiotherapy and nephrectomy. The CDR3 loop reads CASRTTSGTYYQPQHF. CDR3 nucleotides: TGTGCCAGCAGGACCACTTCCGGGACATATTATCAGCCCCAGCATTTT.